The entry that follows covers one T cell receptor (beta chain) sequence. These data are taken from a study of CXCR3-negative and CXCR3-positive naive CD8 T cells. The CDR3 has 15 residues. Germline-derived CDR1 and CDR2 are SQVTM and ANQGSEA. cDNA libraries for TRB were generated by 5' RACE incorporating UMI labels. Using the 5' RACE reads, TCRdb records one entry per CDR3 protein without DNA. Its listing shows around 81,000 distinct CDR3 sequences. What was sequenced was naive CXCR3- CD8+ T cells from blood. The subset denotes: CD45RO-CCR7+CD27+CD95- naive CD8+ T cells lacking CXCR3 (TNR3-). This TCR came from a human donor in good health. Some clones in this sample may be carry-over from other donors' samples. J is TRBJ2-1 and V is TRBV29-1; TCRdb's D call, TRBD2, is unchecked because there is no DNA. The CDR3 loop reads CSVDTSGGTYNEQFF.